One and the same sample provided the 25 T cell receptor beta chains below, sequenced in a study of OX40 agonist ivuxolimab in advanced cancers. Receptor amplification or capture employed the immunoSEQ multiplex PCR assay. The clones in this table, taken by TCRdb from immuneACCESS, are in-frame only. Not every clone is retained; where verified, under half of the shortfall comes from an unresolved V gene, and the cause of the rest is unknown. The sample includes roughly 38,000 clones, with roughly 89% observed a single time. The ten largest make up around 35% of the sample. Source: CD4+ or CD8+ T cells sorted from blood, taken in a trial of the OX40 agonist ivuxolimab. These receptors originate from an adult with an advanced solid tumor such as melanoma, head and neck, liver or kidney cancer.

J is TRBJ1-5 and V is TRBV27; D unresolved. The CDR3 length is 15 residues. V lost 3 bases and J lost 0, with 9 bases in between. Germline V lookup: CDR1 MNHEY, CDR2 SMNVEV (reference sequence). The CDR3 loop reads CASSFGGFSNQPQHF. The CDR3 bases are TGTGCCAGCAGTTTTGGAGGGTTTAGCAATCAGCCCCAGCATTTT.

The rearrangement joins TRBV5-6 to TRBJ2-5; 10 bases map to TRBD2. The V gene's germline CDR1 is SGHDT and CDR2 YYEEEE. The CDR3 loop spans 15 amino acids. The V gene end was trimmed by 3 bases and the J gene end by 5 bases; junction bases not matched to a gene: 7. The CDR3 is CASSSGAGGRETQYF. The CDR3 nucleotides are TGTGCCAGCAGCTCAGGAGCGGGGGGGCGGGAGACCCAGTACTTC.

This clone ranks as medium-sized. No DNA is shown, since the ends of the CDR3 on it are uncertain; the CDR3 is the one TCRdb lists. CDR3 region: CASSLWGSGSDEQFF. The rearrangement uses TRBV5-2 and TRBJ2-1; the D segment call TRBD2 is taken from the table without a DNA check. TRBV5-2 is labeled a pseudogene. The CDR3 extends over 15 residues, inclusive of both ends.

This chain uses TRBV28 with TRBJ1-5, with D maybe TRBD1 (5 bases). This CDR3 comprises 14 residues. V lost 7 bases to trimming and J lost 0 bases, with 10 bases between them. CDR1 MDHEN and CDR2 SYDVKM come from the germline V gene. CDR3 in amino acids: CASNRQYSNQPQHF. The CDR3 DNA sequence: TGTGCCAGCAATAGACAGTATAGCAATCAGCCCCAGCATTTT.

This clone was observed a few times. The chain carries TRBV7-3 and TRBJ2-3; 8 bases match TRBD2. J was trimmed by 2 bases and V by 4 bases; bases with no gene match: 5. CDR1 SGHTA and CDR2 FQGTGA come from the germline V gene. This CDR3 has 15 amino acids. CDR3 in DNA: TGTGCCAGCAGCTACGGGAGGGGAGTCACAGATACGCAGTATTTT. It encodes CASSYGRGVTDTQYF.

Written as DNA, the CDR3 is TGTGCCAGCGTTGCCGACGGATACTACAATGAGCAGTTCTTC. Protein product: CASVADGYYNEQFF. This chain connects TRBV7-9 to TRBJ2-1; no definite D call. This CDR3 has 14 amino acids. V was clipped by 8 bases and J by 3 bases, with 14 bases between them. The germline V gene has CDR1 SEHNR and CDR2 FQNEAQ (reference sequence).

The chain has TRBV5-8 and TRBJ1-3; possibly TRBD1 for D (6 bases). The germline CDR1 and CDR2 sequences are SGHTS and YDEGEE. V was shortened by 10 bases and J by 0 bases, with 20 bases between the two germline ends. The CDR3 totals 16 residues. CDR3 nucleotide sequence: TGTGCCGCCGTACGTGGGGGCCTGAGCTCTGGAAACACCATATATTTT. This sequence encodes CAAVRGGLSSGNTIYF.

The J gene is TRBJ2-5, the V gene TRBV9; D may match TRBD1 or TRBD2 (5 bases each). V was clipped by 2 bases and J by 5 bases, with 19 bases between them. Germline values: CDR1 SGDLS, CDR2 YYNGEE. This CDR3 has 16 amino acids. Here the CDR3 DNA reads TGTGCCAGCAGCGTGGGGACCTCTCGGGTTCGGGAGACCCAGTACTTC. This encodes CASSVGTSRVRETQYF.

There are a few counts of this clone. The genes are TRBV9 and TRBJ1-4; unclear D gene. Trimming removed 0 bases from V and 5 bases from J, with 11 bases in between. This CDR3 is 15 amino acids long. Germline values: CDR1 SGDLS, CDR2 YYNGEE. The DNA for the CDR3 is TGTGCCAGCAGCGTAGCCGGCGAGGGAAATGAAAAACTGTTTTTT. This sequence encodes CASSVAGEGNEKLFF.

This sequence joins TRBV11-3 and TRBJ2-1, with TRBD1 as a possible D gene (5 bases). Between the trimmed V and J ends, which lost 1 base and 1 base, there was a span of 11 bases. The CDR3 runs 16 residues. Germline values: CDR1 SGHNT, CDR2 YENEEA. The CDR3 nucleotides are TGTGCCAGCAGCTTAGGGGGAACAGGTTCCTACAATGAGCAGTTCTTC. Translation gives CASSLGGTGSYNEQFF. Based on the CDR3 plus reference TRBV11-3 and TRBJ2-1, the full variable domain is EAGVVQSPRYKIIEKKQPVAFWCNPISGHNTLYWYLQNLGQGPELLIRYENEEAVDDSQLPKDRFSAERLKGVDSTLKIQPAELGDSAVYLCASSLGGTGSYNEQFFGPGTRLTVL.

This clone was observed a handful of times. V and J are TRBV18 and TRBJ2-3, with TRBD1 matching over 11 bases. This CDR3 spans 15 amino acids. Germline V gives CDR1 KGHSH, CDR2 LQKENI. Unmatched junction bases numbered 4, after V lost 2 bases and J lost 6 bases. DNA for the CDR3: TGTGCCAGCTCACCATCGGACAGGGGGCTCGATACGCAGTATTTT. It specifies CASSPSDRGLDTQYF.

This clone occurred once. V and J are TRBV18 and TRBJ2-1; the D is unclear. The CDR3 totals 14 residues. Looked up from germline, CDR1 is KGHSH and CDR2 is LQKENI. The V and J ends lost 0 bases and 4 bases respectively, with 7 bases between them. The CDR3 sequence: CASSPPVRYNEQFF. The CDR3 coding sequence is TGTGCCAGCTCACCACCGGTGAGGTACAATGAGCAGTTCTTC. The variable domain in full, completed from reference TRBV18 and TRBJ2-1, reads NAGVMQNPRHLVRRRGQEARLRCSPMKGHSHVYWYRQLPEEGLKFMVYLQKENIIDESGMPKERFSAEFPKEGPSILRIQQVVRGDSAAYFCASSPPVRYNEQFFGPGTRLTVL.

The V call is TRBV4-1, the J call TRBJ2-7; 7 positions match TRBD1. Germline CDR1 is MGHRA and CDR2 is YSYEKL. This CDR3 comprises 13 residues. Losses at the gene ends were 1 base for V and 6 bases for J; bases not matched to a gene: 3. For the CDR3, the DNA is TGCGCCAGCAGCCAAGGACAGGGATCCGAGCAGTACTTC. It translates to CASSQGQGSEQYF.

The chain is built from TRBV6-5 and TRBJ1-3; 8 bases fit TRBD1. This CDR3 has 14 residues. Unmatched junction bases numbered 5, after V lost 6 bases and J lost 4 bases. Germline values: CDR1 MNHEY, CDR2 SVGAGI. The CDR3 loop is CASSEGTGGNTIYF. For the CDR3, the DNA is TGTGCCAGCAGCGAGGGGACAGGCGGAAACACCATATATTTT.

V gene TRBV7-8 combines with J gene TRBJ2-5; 9 bases are shared with TRBD2. Germline-derived CDR1 and CDR2 are SGHVS and FQNEAQ. Trimming removed 2 bases from V and 3 bases from J; junction bases left unmatched: 7. This CDR3 is 16 amino acids long. The CDR3 sequence: CASSLPLRGGKETQYF. DNA for the CDR3: TGTGCCAGCAGCTTACCTTTGCGGGGGGGTAAAGAGACCCAGTACTTC. Full variable domain (outside the CDR3, taken from reference TRBV7-8 and TRBJ2-5): GAGVSQSPRYKVAKRGQDVALRCDPISGHVSLFWYQQALGQGPEFLTYFQNEAQLDKSGLPSDRFFAERPEGSVSTLKIQRTQQEDSAVYLCASSLPLRGGKETQYFGPGTRLLVL.

This clone has only a few counts. The rearrangement uses TRBV7-8 and TRBJ2-1; 11 bases line up with TRBD2. Trimming removed 0 bases from V and 0 bases from J; junction bases left unmatched: 13. This CDR3 comprises 21 residues. CDR1 is SGHVS, CDR2 FQNEAQ, per germline. This CDR3 is CASSLAPELAGDPSSYNEQFF. For the CDR3, the DNA is TGTGCCAGCAGCTTAGCTCCTGAACTAGCGGGAGATCCGAGCTCCTACAATGAGCAGTTCTTC.

The genes are TRBV7-9 and TRBJ1-1; the match to TRBD1 covers 10 bases. The germline gives CDR1 SEHNR, CDR2 FQNEAQ (reference sequence). Trimming removed 3 bases from V and 4 bases from J; junction bases left unmatched: 14. The CDR3 has 18 amino acids. This CDR3 is CASSFPGWWDRGPTEAFF. CDR3 bases: TGTGCCAGCAGCTTCCCCGGGTGGTGGGACAGGGGCCCCACTGAAGCTTTCTTT.

The chain is built from TRBV4-1 and TRBJ1-1; D might be TRBD1 (6 bases). The CDR3 has 15 residues. From germline, CDR1 is MGHRA and CDR2 YSYEKL. The germline V and J ends were trimmed by 4 bases and 4 bases, with 16 bases remaining between them. The CDR3 sequence is CASSPQGRGSTEAFF. CDR3 DNA: TGCGCCAGCAGCCCTCAGGGCAGGGGTAGCACTGAAGCTTTCTTT.

The chain couples TRBV6-4 to TRBJ2-2; TRBD1 matches at 7 bases. V dropped 6 bases and J dropped 5; count of bases not matched to a gene: 3. Germline CDR1 reads MRHNA; CDR2 reads SNTAGT. The CDR3 is made up of 13 amino acids. As DNA, the CDR3 is TGTGCCAGCAGCGAACAGGGGACCGGGGAGCTGTTTTTT. Its protein product is CASSEQGTGELFF.

The chain has TRBV5-6 and TRBJ1-2; 10 nucleotides agree with TRBD1. Germline V CDR1 and CDR2: SGHDT, YYEEEE. The trim removed 6 bases at V and 4 bases at J, leaving 6 bases unmatched. The CDR3 extends over 14 amino acids. This chain's CDR3 is CASNEGQGGYGYTF. CDR3 in DNA: TGTGCCAGCAACGAAGGACAGGGGGGCTATGGCTACACCTTC.

The chain has TRBV5-8 and TRBJ2-4, with TRBD1 matching 7 bases. Losses at the gene ends were 0 bases for V and 1 base for J; bases not matched to a gene: 4. CDR1 and CDR2 from the germline V gene are SGHTS and YDEGEE. The length of the CDR3 is 16 residues. CDR3 nucleotide sequence: TGTGCCAGCAGCTTGGTAGGGGGCTCGGCCAAAAACATTCAGTACTTC. Encoded protein: CASSLVGGSAKNIQYF.

The chain is built from TRBV7-6 and TRBJ2-3; 7 bases are a match to TRBD2. This CDR3 has 17 residues. Trimming removed 1 base from V and 6 bases from J; junction bases left unmatched: 13. CDR1 SGHVS and CDR2 FNYEAQ come from the germline V gene. The CDR3 sequence: CASSLDRASGSTDTQYF. CDR3 nucleotides: TGTGCCAGCAGCTTAGATCGGGCTAGCGGTTCCACCGATACGCAGTATTTT. The full variable domain, completed using reference TRBV7-6 and TRBJ2-3, is GAGVSQSPRYKVTKRGQDVALRCDPISGHVSLYWYRQALGQGPEFLTYFNYEAQQDKSGLPNDRFSAERPEGSISTLTIQRTEQRDSAMYRCASSLDRASGSTDTQYFGPGTRLTVL.

This clone was seen once. As DNA, the CDR3 is TGTGCCAGTAGTATTTGGAGCTATGGCTACACCTTC. It is translated as CASSIWSYGYTF. The V call is TRBV19, the J call TRBJ1-2, with D hard to call. Germline CDR1 LNHDA, CDR2 SQIVND (reference sequence). V gave up 3 bases and J gave up 4 bases, with 6 bases separating them. CDR3 length: 12 amino acids.

The V call is TRBV9, the J call TRBJ2-1, with 7 bases identical to TRBD2. This CDR3 is built from 15 residues. The junction had 5 bases not matched to a gene; V was cut back by 1 base and J by 4 bases. Germline lookup yields CDR1 SGDLS and CDR2 YYNGEE. The CDR3 sequence is CASSVNIAGYNEQFF. CDR3 coding DNA: TGTGCCAGCAGCGTAAACATAGCGGGTTACAATGAGCAGTTCTTC.

The chain employs TRBV5-1 and TRBJ2-3, with 8 bases aligning to TRBD2. Germline values: CDR1 SGHRS, CDR2 YFSETQ. The CDR3 sequence is 13 residues long. After removal of 5 bases from V and 6 bases from J, the junction contained 5 bases not matched to a gene. This CDR3 is CASSFGGADTQYF. As DNA, the CDR3 is TGCGCCAGCAGTTTCGGGGGGGCGGATACGCAGTATTTT.